This T cell receptor beta chain is drawn from a study of blood T cells in healthy people across ages. The second PCR ran 7 to 11 cycles with a sample-barcoded 5' primer and J-beta primers. Via MiXCR, TCRdb re-called the 5' RACE reads, giving one row per CDR3 protein. The profile shows over 1,200,000 distinct CDR3 sequences, approximately 63% of them singletons. Russia was home to the donors, healthy Caucasian individuals aged roughly 6 to 100. Drawn from each donor were 8.5 to 10 milliliters of peripheral blood. CDR3 length equals 19 residues. Trimming took 1 base from V and 2 from J, leaving 24 bases between them. Germline assignment: CDR1 MNHNS and CDR2 SASEGT.

The V gene is TRBV6-1, the J gene TRBJ2-7; TRBD1 might be the D (9 bases). This TCR came from a young man in good health. Sequencing was done on a sample of blood. CDR3 bases: TGTGCCAGCAGTGAAGGACGGGACAGGGCGAGCGGGAGTCCCTACGAGCAGTACTTC. Protein sequence: CASSEGRDRASGSPYEQYF.